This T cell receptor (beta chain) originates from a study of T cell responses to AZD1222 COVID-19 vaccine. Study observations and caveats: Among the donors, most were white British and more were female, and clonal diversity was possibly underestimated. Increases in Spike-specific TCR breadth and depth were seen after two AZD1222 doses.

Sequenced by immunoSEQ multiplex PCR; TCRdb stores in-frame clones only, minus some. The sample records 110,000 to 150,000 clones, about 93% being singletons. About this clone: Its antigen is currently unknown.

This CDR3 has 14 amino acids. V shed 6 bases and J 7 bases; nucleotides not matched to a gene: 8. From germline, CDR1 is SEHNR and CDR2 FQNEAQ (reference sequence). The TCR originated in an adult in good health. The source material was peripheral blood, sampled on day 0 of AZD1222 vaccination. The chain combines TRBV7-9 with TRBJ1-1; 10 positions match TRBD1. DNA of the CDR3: TGTGCCAGCAGTTCGAGCGGACAGGGGGATGAAGCTTTCTTT. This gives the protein CASSSSGQGDEAFF.